This is a list of T cell receptor beta chains from one sample in a study of OX40 agonist ivuxolimab in advanced cancers. Sequencing was performed with immunoSEQ multiplex PCR; in TCRdb, only in-frame clones are kept and a portion is missing. In the table there are around 26,000 clones, 80% to 85% of which are singletons. This specimen consisted of CD4+ or CD8+ T cells sorted from blood, obtained in a trial of the OX40 agonist ivuxolimab. These receptor sequences come from an adult with an advanced solid tumor such as melanoma, head and neck, liver or kidney cancer. Both conserved end residues are part of each CDR3. Rows give clone size only sometimes, using once, few, many, or a class for an expanded clone.

abundance: -
v_gene: TRBV25-1
CDR3aa: CASSDGSHRSYEQYF

abundance: -
v_gene: TRBV7-2
CDR3aa: CANGQGGVNTEAFF

abundance: -
v_gene: TRBV27
CDR3aa: CASTLGRGTEAFF

abundance: -
v_gene: TRBV6-4
CDR3aa: CASSASGPAPYSNQPQHF

abundance: -
v_gene: TRBV5-3
CDR3aa: CASSLAADGGEGYTF

abundance: -
v_gene: TRBV30
CDR3aa: CASQWTSKWDTEAFF

abundance: -
v_gene: TRBV15
CDR3aa: CATGRFGRTGELFF

abundance: -
v_gene: TRBV7-9
CDR3aa: CASRSGTTGELFF

abundance: -
v_gene: TRBV6-1
CDR3aa: CASSENDGSDEQYF

abundance: -
v_gene: TRBV7-2
CDR3aa: CASSLASDGYQPQHF

abundance: few
v_gene: TRBV2
CDR3aa: CARDSGGGRPYGYTF

abundance: -
v_gene: TRBV4-2
CDR3aa: CASSQPDYEQYF

abundance: -
v_gene: TRBV5-4
CDR3aa: CASSPGGPTDTQYF

abundance: -
v_gene: TRBV14
CDR3aa: CASSDTSGSGGELFF

abundance: -
v_gene: TRBV6-5
CDR3aa: CASSLRDSAYNEQFF

abundance: -
v_gene: TRBV4-1
CDR3aa: CASSQEGAGGYTF

abundance: once
v_gene: TRBV10-1
CDR3aa: CASSESWVAEQYF

abundance: -
v_gene: TRBV6-4
CDR3aa: CASSGGSGTDTQYF

abundance: -
v_gene: TRBV28
CDR3aa: CASSLQGAGGNSPLHF

abundance: -
v_gene: TRBV7-6
CDR3aa: CAVIQGYEQYF

abundance: -
v_gene: TRBV19
CDR3aa: CASSARERYTGELFF

abundance: -
v_gene: TRBV5-4
CDR3aa: CASSFGGGTQYF

abundance: -
v_gene: TRBV7-8
CDR3aa: CASMASSYEQYF

abundance: -
v_gene: TRBV9
CDR3aa: CASSTDGPNEKLFF

abundance: once
v_gene: TRBV15
CDR3aa: CATSGPPGQDAEQYF

abundance: -
v_gene: TRBV5-1
CDR3aa: CASNVGGTGTYEQYF

abundance: few
v_gene: TRBV30
CDR3aa: CACHQPQHF

abundance: -
v_gene: TRBV19
CDR3aa: CASRGQGPYNEQFF

abundance: once
v_gene: TRBV6-6
CDR3aa: CASSYSLSRGNEQYF